Given below is one T cell receptor (beta chain) in context. Its target is not known. CDR1 and CDR2 (germline): MNHEY, SVGAGI. With V trimmed by 7 bases and J by 4 bases, 10 bases remained unmatched. The CDR3 has 15 amino acids. These data belong to a study of cytomegalovirus exposure and HLA in healthy donors. The PCR had 60 Vbeta and 13 Jbeta primers. Per the original data handling: It was a later analysis that counted 79 million or so unique TCR beta chains, of which some 12 million were shared. Data came from immunoSEQ multiplex PCR; TCRdb stores just in-frame clones and leaves some out. V, J and clone size were drawn from that table, and D and trimming were deduced from the DNA. In the table there are 200,000 or so clones, about four fifths of which are singletons. General study findings and limits: In a later analysis, HLA-associated beta chains showed higher expansion and lower generation probabilities than comparable chains. Rare sequences made up most TCRs, while some public TCRs were found in many donors. Later on, an analysis showed TCR association rates differing by HLA locus, with DRB1 the most and HLA-C the fewest.

Material: PBMCs. V is TRBV6-5 and J is TRBJ1-2; 9 nucleotides match TRBD1. This clonotype originated in a woman aged 25 to 45 in good health and CMV-seropositive. The CDR3 loop reads CASTLGTGTTYGYTF. DNA for the CDR3: TGTGCCAGCACCCTAGGGACAGGGACTACCTATGGCTACACCTTC.